A single TCR beta chain is shown here with its context. What it binds is unknown. The sample is drawn from a study of CD8 T cells in Susac syndrome. Study-wide points: The study recognized that the number of individuals in its TCR sequencing and HLA analysis was relatively small.

Trimming removed 8 bases from V and 1 base from J, with 15 bases in between. This CDR3 spans 15 amino acids. CDR1 is SEHNR and CDR2 is FQNEAQ in the germline V gene (reference sequence). Healthy donors constituted the control group, matched for age and sex. With random hexamers, 0.5 to 1 ug RNA was reverse transcribed. By means of immunoSEQ multiplex PCR, TCR beta CDR3 spanning 54 Vbeta and 13 Jbeta underwent amplification. One entry per CDR3 protein results from TCRdb running MiXCR on the immunoSEQ multiplex PCR reads. This table holds 180,000 or so distinct CDR3 sequences, 95% found once. Sequenced input: CD4+ T cells from PBMCs. The chain has TRBV7-9 and TRBJ1-3, with D maybe TRBD1 (6 bases). The clonotype comes from a human donor in good health. Here the CDR3 reads CASSRGEISGNTIYF. The CDR3, as DNA: TGTGCCAGCTCAAGGGGGGAGATTTCTGGAAACACCATATATTTT. The complete variable domain, with remaining parts taken from reference TRBV7-9 and TRBJ1-3, reads DTGVSQNPRHKITKRGQNVTFRCDPISEHNRLYWYRQTLGQGPEFLTYFQNEAQLEKSRLLSDRFSAERPKGSFSTLEIQRTEQGDSAMYLCASSRGEISGNTIYFGEGSWLTVV.